These 3 T cell receptor beta chains originate from one sample sequenced in a study of human T cells and chemical hapten exposure. Documented time point: healthy volunteer bleed at 2 weeks. The authors extracted total RNA from unfractionated whole blood. One entry per CDR3 protein, called by TCRdb with MiXCR from the RACE reads. The sample includes 35,000 to 50,000 distinct CDR3 sequences, roughly 4% seen only once; the top ten take about 1.6%. Sample: whole blood. The receptor set was obtained from a female donor in good health. Some clones in this sample may be carry-over from other donors' samples.

There are many counts of this clonotype. DNA for the CDR3: TGTGCCAGCTCACCACCGGGAACCATAAGCACAGATACGCAGTATTTT. Protein product: CASSPPGTISTDTQYF. J is TRBJ2-3 and V is TRBV18; D remains ambiguous. Trimming took off 0 bases at V and 0 bases at J, with 10 bases between the two ends. The CDR3 loop spans 16 amino acids. Germline V gene sequence: CDR1 KGHSH, CDR2 LQKENI.

This clonotype showed up many times. This chain connects TRBV25-1 to TRBJ2-7; D is uncertain. The CDR3 extends over 13 amino acids. Looked up from germline, CDR1 is MGHDK and CDR2 is SYGVNS. With 3 bases removed from V and 3 bases from J, the gap between germline ends came to 9 bases. The CDR3: CASSDYWGYEQYF. The CDR3, as DNA: TGTGCCAGCAGTGATTACTGGGGCTACGAGCAGTACTTC.

This clonotype was detected many times. The chain couples TRBV10-3 to TRBJ1-5; 9 positions match TRBD1. With V trimmed by 1 base and J by 4 bases, 5 bases remained unmatched. Germline lookup yields CDR1 ENHRY and CDR2 SYGVKD. There are 16 residues in the CDR3. CDR3 residues: CAISEWLGQGNQPQHF. As DNA, the CDR3 is TGTGCCATCAGTGAGTGGCTGGGACAGGGTAATCAGCCCCAGCATTTT.